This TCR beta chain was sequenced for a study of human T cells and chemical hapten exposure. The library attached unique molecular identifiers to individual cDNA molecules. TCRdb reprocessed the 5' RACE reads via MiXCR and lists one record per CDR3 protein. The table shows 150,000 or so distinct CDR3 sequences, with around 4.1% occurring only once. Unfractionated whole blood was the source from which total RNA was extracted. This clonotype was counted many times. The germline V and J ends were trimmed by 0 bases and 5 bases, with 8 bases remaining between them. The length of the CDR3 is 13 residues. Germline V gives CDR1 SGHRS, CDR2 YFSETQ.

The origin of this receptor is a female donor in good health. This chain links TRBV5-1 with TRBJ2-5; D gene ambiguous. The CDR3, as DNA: TGCGCCAGCAGCTTGGGTCCGGCGGAGACCCAGTACTTC. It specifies CASSLGPAETQYF.